This T cell receptor (beta chain) was profiled in a study of control samples from healthy donors and cancer patients. Method: immunoSEQ multiplex PCR; TCRdb's copy keeps in-frame clones and lacks some. The sample lists about 140,000 clones; approximately 92% were seen once. Only one count was recorded for this clone. The TCR originated in a man between 25 and 39 years old in good health. The sequenced sample consisted of blood.

The CDR3: CASSDRAERTGELFF. In nucleotides, the CDR3 is TGTGCCAGCAGTGATCGAGCGGAAAGGACCGGGGAGCTGTTTTTT. The chain recombines TRBV2 with TRBJ2-2; possible D gene TRBD2, 5 bases. The CDR3 has 15 residues. CDR1 and CDR2 (germline): SNHLY, FYNNEI. The V and J ends lost 3 bases and 5 bases respectively, with 13 bases between them.